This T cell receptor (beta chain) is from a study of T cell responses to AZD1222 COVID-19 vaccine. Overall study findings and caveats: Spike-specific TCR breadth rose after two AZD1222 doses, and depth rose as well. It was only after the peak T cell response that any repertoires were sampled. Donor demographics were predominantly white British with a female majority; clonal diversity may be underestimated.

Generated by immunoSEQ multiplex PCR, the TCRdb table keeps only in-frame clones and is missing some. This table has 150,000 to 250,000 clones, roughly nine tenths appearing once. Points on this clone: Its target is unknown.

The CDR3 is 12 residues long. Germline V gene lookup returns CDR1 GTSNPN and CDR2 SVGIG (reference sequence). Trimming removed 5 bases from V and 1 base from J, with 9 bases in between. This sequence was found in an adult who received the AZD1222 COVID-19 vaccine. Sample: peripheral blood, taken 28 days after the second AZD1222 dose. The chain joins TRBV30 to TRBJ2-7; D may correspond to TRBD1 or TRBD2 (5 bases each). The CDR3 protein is CAWGTESYEQYF. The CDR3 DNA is TGTGCCTGGGGGACGGAATCCTACGAGCAGTACTTC.